What follows describes a single T cell receptor beta chain. Its antigen is not identified. The PCR had 60 Vbeta and 13 Jbeta primers. Authors' data handling: A follow-up analysis tallied some 80 million unique TCR beta chains, roughly 11 million shared. TCRdb's table, derived via immunoSEQ multiplex PCR, lists solely in-frame clones and lacks some. That table gives V, J and clone size, and the DNA gave D and trimming. The sample holds approximately 190,000 clones; roughly 80% are singletons and the top ten take more than 6%. This specimen comes from a study of cytomegalovirus exposure and HLA in healthy donors. Study-wide findings and caveats: It was likely that a cluster of highly shared sequence variants was a sequencing artifact. The study flagged some 170 TCR beta chains as cytomegalovirus-associated. A link between a missense DCLRE1C variant and TCR beta V- and J-gene trimming emerged from a later analysis.

CDR1 is LNHDA, CDR2 SQIVND, per germline (reference sequence). CDR3 length: 13 amino acids. Sequencing was done on a sample of PBMCs. This TCR came from a man between 40 and 49 years old in good health and CMV-seropositive. The chain uses TRBV19 and TRBJ2-5; D gene unclear. The J call is in doubt because the DNA end fits TRBJ2-7 better. In DNA form, the CDR3 reads TGTGCCAGTAGTATCGACACCCCTTACGAGCAGTACTTC. Translating it yields CASSIDTPYEQYF.